Presented here are 24 T cell receptor beta chains from one specimen sequenced in a study of regulatory and conventional T cells in RAG deficiency. The sorted conventional CD4+ T cells were CD25-low and CD127-high, with genomic DNA sequenced. Assay used: immunoSEQ multiplex PCR; TCRdb lists only in-frame clones, some missing. This table has tens of thousands of clones, around 96% appearing once. The same data also contributed to another study, on regulatory T cells. That work adds: The PCR used 52 TRBV and 13 TRBJ primers.

The sample was CD25- CD4+ T cells sorted from blood. The origin of the receptors is a human donor in good health.

V usage is TRBV6-6 and J usage is TRBJ1-1; possibly TRBD1 for D (5 bases). Germline V gene sequence: CDR1 MNHNY, CDR2 SVGAGI (reference sequence). The CDR3 loop spans 15 amino acids. V was trimmed by 0 bases and J by 0 bases, leaving 8 bases between them. The CDR3, as DNA: TGTGCCAGCAGTTACTCCGGGGGGATGAACACTGAAGCTTTCTTT. As protein: CASSYSGGMNTEAFF.

The V call is TRBV10-1, the J call TRBJ2-2, with TRBD1 matching over 9 bases. CDR1 WNHNN and CDR2 SYGVQD come from the germline V gene (reference sequence). The trim removed 4 bases at V and 0 bases at J, leaving 0 bases unmatched. The CDR3 has 15 residues. CDR3 amino acids: CASSGTGANTGELFF. For the CDR3, the DNA is TGCGCCAGCAGTGGGACAGGGGCGAACACCGGGGAGCTGTTTTTT.

The sample holds one count of this clone. The chain uses TRBV11-3 and TRBJ2-1; D is ambiguous. The ends were cut back, 5 bases at V and 4 bases at J, with 18 bases in the middle. CDR3 size: 16 residues. CDR1 and CDR2 (germline): SGHNT, YENEEA. In nucleotides, the CDR3 is TGTGCCAGCAGCCCCACGCCACGGTTACCGTACAATGAGCAGTTCTTC. It specifies CASSPTPRLPYNEQFF.

CDR3 nucleotides: TGTGCCATGACCGGGACAGGGGTGAATGGCTACACCTTC. Translation: CAMTGTGVNGYTF. This chain joins TRBV2 and TRBJ1-2, with 10 bases aligning to TRBD1. Trimming took 10 bases from V and 6 from J; bases not matched to a gene: 8. Germline V gene lookup returns CDR1 SNHLY and CDR2 FYNNEI. The CDR3 covers 13 residues.

V usage is TRBV19 and J usage is TRBJ2-4; TRBD1 agrees at 11 bases. V lost 3 bases, J lost 5 bases, and 3 bases stayed unmatched. CDR1 and CDR2 from the germline V gene are LNHDA and SQIVND (reference sequence). The CDR3 extends over 15 amino acids. CDR3 amino acids: CASSIRDRGENIQYF. CDR3 bases: TGTGCCAGTAGTATCCGGGACAGGGGGGAAAACATTCAGTACTTC.

The V gene is TRBV4-3, the J gene TRBJ1-2, with 8 bases matching TRBD1. V shed 3 bases, J shed 7 bases, and the junction held 4 bases outside the gene matches. The CDR3 covers 13 residues. Germline values: CDR1 LGHNA, CDR2 YSLEER. CDR3 region: CASSQAGGIGYTF. CDR3 coding DNA: TGCGCCAGCAGCCAGGCAGGGGGCATTGGCTACACCTTC.

The CDR3 sequence: CASSLIGQTSDTQYF. CDR3 in DNA: TGTGCCAGCAGCTTAATAGGACAGACTTCAGATACGCAGTATTTT. This chain uses TRBV7-9 with TRBJ2-3; D is perhaps TRBD1 (6 bases). This CDR3 region has 15 residues. V was cut by 2 bases and J by 4 bases, with 13 bases left in between. Germline CDR1 SEHNR, CDR2 FQNEAQ (reference sequence).

The DNA for the CDR3 is TGTGCCAGCAGCTTGAGTGCGGGGTTCTCTTACGAGCAGTACTTC. Its translation: CASSLSAGFSYEQYF. V is TRBV5-6 and J is TRBJ2-7; D is perhaps TRBD2 (6 bases). V dropped 1 base and J dropped 4 bases, with 15 bases sitting between them. Germline assignment: CDR1 SGHDT and CDR2 YYEEEE. The CDR3 spans 15 residues.

This chain links TRBV7-9 with TRBJ2-1; 9 bases match TRBD2. The CDR3 loop spans 16 amino acids. The ends lost 0 bases at V and 8 bases at J; junction bases unmatched: 8. Germline V CDR1 and CDR2: SEHNR, FQNEAQ (reference sequence). This CDR3 is CASSLAVAGVRDEQFF. CDR3 in DNA: TGTGCCAGCAGCTTAGCAGTAGCGGGAGTGAGGGATGAGCAGTTCTTC. The full variable domain, completed using reference TRBV7-9 and TRBJ2-1, is DTGVSQNPRHKITKRGQNVTFRCDPISEHNRLYWYRQTLGQGPEFLTYFQNEAQLEKSRLLSDRFSAERPKGSFSTLEIQRTEQGDSAMYLCASSLAVAGVRDEQFFGPGTRLTVL.

The V and J genes are TRBV5-1 and TRBJ2-1, with 11 nucleotides matching TRBD2. Germline values: CDR1 SGHRS, CDR2 YFSETQ. The CDR3 sequence is 15 residues long. Germline trimming cut 3 bases from V and 8 bases from J; bases unmatched to any gene: 7. CDR3 coding DNA: TGCGCCAGCAGCTCTAGCGGGGGGAAAAGCTATGAGCAGTTCTTC. Amino acids: CASSSSGGKSYEQFF. Together with reference TRBV5-1 and TRBJ2-1, the CDR3 gives the full variable domain: KAGVTQTPRYLIKTRGQQVTLSCSPISGHRSVSWYQQTPGQGLQFLFEYFSETQRNKGNFPGRFSGRQFSNSRSEMNVSTLELGDSALYLCASSSSGGKSYEQFFGPGTRLTVL.

The chain is built from TRBV18 and TRBJ1-2; 10 positions match TRBD1. The J segment lost 1 base and the V segment lost 1 base, leaving 3 bases of the junction unmatched. The germline CDR1 and CDR2 sequences are KGHSH and LQKENI. The CDR3 is 16 amino acids. The chain's CDR3 is CASSPRQGADNYGYTF. The CDR3 nucleotides are TGTGCCAGCTCACCACGACAGGGGGCGGATAACTATGGCTACACCTTC.

This chain links TRBV7-6 with TRBJ2-3; TRBD2 aligns across 10 bases. Trimming at V came to 4 bases and at J to 4 bases, leaving 8 bases not matched to a gene. The CDR3 runs 16 residues. Germline V gives CDR1 SGHVS, CDR2 FNYEAQ. The CDR3: CASSSGLATGADTQYF. CDR3 in DNA: TGTGCCAGCAGCTCGGGACTAGCGACTGGTGCAGATACGCAGTATTTT.

This clone was observed a single time. The chain is built from TRBV30 and TRBJ1-1; 10 nucleotides line up with TRBD1. This CDR3 spans 15 amino acids. Trimming took 1 base from V and 5 from J; bases not matched to a gene: 7. In germline, CDR1 is GTSNPN, CDR2 SVGIG (reference sequence). CDR3 region: CAWSALGQGGTEAFF. As DNA, the CDR3 is TGTGCCTGGAGTGCACTCGGACAGGGGGGTACTGAAGCTTTCTTT.

In its sample, this clone was seen once. The chain is built from TRBV7-3 and TRBJ2-5; 8 nucleotides match TRBD2. The CDR3 totals 15 residues. V trimming: 0 bases; J trimming: 4 bases; junction bases outside the gene matches: 4. Germline CDR1 is SGHTA and CDR2 is FQGTGA. Here the CDR3 DNA reads TGTGCCAGCAGCTTAACCCCCCTAGCGGGAGAGACCCAGTACTTC. Amino acids: CASSLTPLAGETQYF.

The chain recombines TRBV5-4 with TRBJ1-1; 7 bases agree with TRBD1. CDR1 SGHNT and CDR2 YYREEE come from the germline V gene (reference sequence). J gave up 8 bases and V 2 bases, and 3 bases lay outside the gene matches. The CDR3 totals 12 residues. CDR3 sequence: CASSFPGQEAFF. CDR3 nucleotide sequence: TGTGCCAGCAGCTTCCCGGGACAGGAAGCTTTCTTT.

The rearrangement uses TRBV7-2 and TRBJ2-1; 12 bases align to TRBD2. The germline CDR1 and CDR2 sequences are SGHTA and FQGNSA. The J segment lost 4 bases and the V segment lost 5 bases, leaving 9 bases of the junction unmatched. The CDR3 contains 17 residues. The CDR3, as DNA: TGTGCCAGCAGCAATCGGACTAGCGGGGCAACTTACAATGAGCAGTTCTTC. It encodes CASSNRTSGATYNEQFF.

The chain links TRBV9 to TRBJ1-2; 7 bases fit TRBD1. V shed 0 bases, J shed 8 bases, and the junction held 10 bases outside the gene matches. Germline V gene lookup returns CDR1 SGDLS and CDR2 YYNGEE. This CDR3 has 15 residues. The CDR3 region is CASSVEARGEEGYTF. Written as DNA, the CDR3 is TGTGCCAGCAGCGTAGAAGCCAGGGGGGAAGAAGGCTACACCTTC.

This chain uses TRBV12-5 with TRBJ2-1; D perhaps matches TRBD1 (5 bases). Between the trimmed V and J ends, which lost 6 bases and 3 bases, there was a span of 18 bases. This CDR3 has 16 residues. The V gene's germline CDR1 is LGHNT and CDR2 FRNRAP. The DNA of the CDR3 is TGTGCTAGTGGGGAACCGGTTGGGGCCATCTACAATGAGCAGTTCTTC. Its protein product is CASGEPVGAIYNEQFF. The variable domain in full, with the rest retrieved from reference TRBV12-5 and TRBJ2-1, is DARVTQTPRHKVTEMGQEVTMRCQPILGHNTVFWYRQTMMQGLELLAYFRNRAPLDDSGMPKDRFSAEMPDATLATLKIQPSEPRDSAVYFCASGEPVGAIYNEQFFGPGTRLTVL.

The chain links TRBV10-1 to TRBJ2-5; D is possibly TRBD1 (6 bases). CDR1 is WNHNN and CDR2 is SYGVQD in the germline V gene (reference sequence). The CDR3 spans 14 residues. Trimming cost V 6 bases and J 3 bases, with 14 bases left between them. In nucleotides, the CDR3 is TGCGCCAGCAGCCAAGGGGGAGCCGAAGAGACCCAGTACTTC. Its translation: CASSQGGAEETQYF.

J is TRBJ2-7 and V is TRBV4-1; 8 nucleotides line up with TRBD1. Germline V lookup: CDR1 MGHRA, CDR2 YSYEKL. V shed 0 bases, J shed 3 bases, and the junction held 7 bases outside the gene matches. The CDR3 is 16 amino acids. The CDR3 nucleotides read TGCGCCAGCAGCCAAGAGGGGCTTGGACAGGGCTACGAGCAGTACTTC. Translation: CASSQEGLGQGYEQYF.

This clone was picked up one time. The J gene is TRBJ2-5, the V gene TRBV30, with a tentative D call TRBD1 (5 bases). CDR1 GTSNPN and CDR2 SVGIG come from the germline V gene (reference sequence). V was shortened by 4 bases and J by 4 bases, with 16 bases between the two germline ends. CDR3 length equals 14 residues. The CDR3 DNA reads TGTGCCTGGACCTCAACTATAGGGGCAGAGACCCAGTACTTC. Its translation is CAWTSTIGAETQYF.

V and J are TRBV9 and TRBJ2-1, with D possibly TRBD2 on 6 matching bases. CDR1 is SGDLS, CDR2 YYNGEE, per germline. This CDR3 has 16 amino acids. V was cut by 3 bases and J by 0 bases, with 13 bases left in between. This CDR3 is CASSARDSSSYNEQFF. CDR3 bases: TGTGCCAGCAGCGCCCGGGACTCCTCCTCCTACAATGAGCAGTTCTTC.

This chain links TRBV29-1 with TRBJ1-5; 8 bases map to TRBD1. Per germline, CDR1 SQVTM and CDR2 ANQGSEA. J gave up 3 bases and V 6 bases, and 7 bases lay outside the gene matches. This CDR3 has 14 residues. CDR3 coding DNA: TGCAGCGTAAGGACGACAGGGGCCAATCAGCCCCAGCATTTT. Protein sequence: CSVRTTGANQPQHF.

This chain connects TRBV27 to TRBJ2-1; D unresolved. The CDR3 is 13 amino acids. Germline CDR1 reads MNHEY; CDR2 reads SMNVEV (reference sequence). V was trimmed by 2 bases and J by 4 bases, leaving 6 bases between them. The CDR3 here is CASSLTGYNEQFF. The CDR3 region has the DNA TGTGCCAGCAGTTTAACCGGGTACAATGAGCAGTTCTTC.